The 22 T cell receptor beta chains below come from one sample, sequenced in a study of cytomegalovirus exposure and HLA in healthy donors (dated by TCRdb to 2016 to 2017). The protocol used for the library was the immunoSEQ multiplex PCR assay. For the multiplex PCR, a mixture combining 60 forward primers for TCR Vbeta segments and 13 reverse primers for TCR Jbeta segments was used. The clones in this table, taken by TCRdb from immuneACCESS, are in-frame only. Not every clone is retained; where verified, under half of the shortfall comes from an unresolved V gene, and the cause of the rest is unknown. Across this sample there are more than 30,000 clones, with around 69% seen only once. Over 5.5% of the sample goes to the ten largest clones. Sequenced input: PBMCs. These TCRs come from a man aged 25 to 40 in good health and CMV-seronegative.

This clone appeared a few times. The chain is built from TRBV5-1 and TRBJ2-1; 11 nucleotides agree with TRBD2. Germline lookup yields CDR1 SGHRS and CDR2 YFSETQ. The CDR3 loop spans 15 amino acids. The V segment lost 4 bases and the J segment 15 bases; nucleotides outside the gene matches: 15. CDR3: CASSKGGLAGGPPFF. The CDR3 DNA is TGCGCCAGCAGCAAGGGGGGCCTAGCGGGGGGCCCCCCGTTCTTC.

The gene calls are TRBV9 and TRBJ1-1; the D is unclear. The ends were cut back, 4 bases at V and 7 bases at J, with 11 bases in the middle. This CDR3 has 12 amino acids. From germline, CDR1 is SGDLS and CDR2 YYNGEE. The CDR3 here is CASSNRGNEAFF. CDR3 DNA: TGTGCCAGCAGCAATAGAGGCAATGAAGCTTTCTTT.

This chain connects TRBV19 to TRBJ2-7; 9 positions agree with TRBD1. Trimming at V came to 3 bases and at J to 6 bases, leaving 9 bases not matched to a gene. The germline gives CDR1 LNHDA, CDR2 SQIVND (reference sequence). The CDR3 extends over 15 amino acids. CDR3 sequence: CASSILPGQGFEQYF. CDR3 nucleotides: TGTGCCAGTAGTATTCTCCCGGGACAGGGTTTCGAGCAGTACTTC.

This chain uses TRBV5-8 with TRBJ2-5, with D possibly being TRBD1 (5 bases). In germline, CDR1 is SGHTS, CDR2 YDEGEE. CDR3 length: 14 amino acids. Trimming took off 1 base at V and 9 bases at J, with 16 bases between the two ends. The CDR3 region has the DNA TGTGCCAGCAGCTTGTCAGGGCCCTCCAGGGCCCAGTACTTC. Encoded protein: CASSLSGPSRAQYF.

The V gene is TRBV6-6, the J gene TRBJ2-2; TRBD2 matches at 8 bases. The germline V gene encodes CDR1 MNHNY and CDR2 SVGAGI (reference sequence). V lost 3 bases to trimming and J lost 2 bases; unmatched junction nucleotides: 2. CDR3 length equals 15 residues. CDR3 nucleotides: TGTGCCAGCAGTTATGCGGGGGGTAACACCGGGGAGCTGTTTTTT. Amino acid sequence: CASSYAGGNTGELFF.

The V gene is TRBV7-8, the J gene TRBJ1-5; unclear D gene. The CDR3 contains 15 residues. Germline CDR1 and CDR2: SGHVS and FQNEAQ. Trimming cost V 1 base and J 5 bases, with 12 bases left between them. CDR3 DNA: TGTGCCAGCAGCTTAGATGAGGGAACGCATCAGCCCCAGCATTTT. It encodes CASSLDEGTHQPQHF.

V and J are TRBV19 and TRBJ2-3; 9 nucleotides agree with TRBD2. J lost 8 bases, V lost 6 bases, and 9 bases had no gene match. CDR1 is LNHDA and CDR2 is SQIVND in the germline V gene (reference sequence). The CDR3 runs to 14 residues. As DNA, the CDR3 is TGTGCCAGTAGCCAGACTAGCGGATCGAGTACGCAGTATTTT. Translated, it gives CASSQTSGSSTQYF.

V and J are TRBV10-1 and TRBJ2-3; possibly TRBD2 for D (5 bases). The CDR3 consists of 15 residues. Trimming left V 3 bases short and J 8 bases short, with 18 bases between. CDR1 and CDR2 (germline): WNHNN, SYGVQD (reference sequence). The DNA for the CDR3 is TGCGCCAGCAGTGAAGTGGGAGACGGGTCCAGTACGCAGTATTTT. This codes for CASSEVGDGSSTQYF.

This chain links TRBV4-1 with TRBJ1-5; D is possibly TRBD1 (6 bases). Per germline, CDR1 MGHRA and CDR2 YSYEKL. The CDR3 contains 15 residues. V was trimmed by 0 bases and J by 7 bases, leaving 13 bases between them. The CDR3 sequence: CASSQDQGSGQPQHF. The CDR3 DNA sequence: TGCGCCAGCAGCCAAGATCAGGGGTCGGGCCAGCCCCAGCATTTT.

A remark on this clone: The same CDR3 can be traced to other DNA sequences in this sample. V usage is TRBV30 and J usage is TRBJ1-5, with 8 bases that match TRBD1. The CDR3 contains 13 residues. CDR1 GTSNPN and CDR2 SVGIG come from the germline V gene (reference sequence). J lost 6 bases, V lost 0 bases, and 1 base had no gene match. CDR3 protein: CAWSVTGGQPQHF. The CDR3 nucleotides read TGTGCCTGGAGTGTTACAGGGGGTCAGCCCCAGCATTTT.

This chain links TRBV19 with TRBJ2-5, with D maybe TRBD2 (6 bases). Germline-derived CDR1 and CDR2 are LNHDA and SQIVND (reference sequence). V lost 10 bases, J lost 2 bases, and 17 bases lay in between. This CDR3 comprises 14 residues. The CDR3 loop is CATQRANRQETQYF. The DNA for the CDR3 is TGTGCCACCCAGCGGGCAAATAGGCAAGAGACCCAGTACTTC.

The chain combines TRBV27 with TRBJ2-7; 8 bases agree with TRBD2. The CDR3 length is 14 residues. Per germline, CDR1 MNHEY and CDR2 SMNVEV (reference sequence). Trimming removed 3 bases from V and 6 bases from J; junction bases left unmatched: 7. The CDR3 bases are TGTGCCAGCAGTTTTGGGACTAGTTGGCCCGAGCAGTACTTC. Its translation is CASSFGTSWPEQYF.

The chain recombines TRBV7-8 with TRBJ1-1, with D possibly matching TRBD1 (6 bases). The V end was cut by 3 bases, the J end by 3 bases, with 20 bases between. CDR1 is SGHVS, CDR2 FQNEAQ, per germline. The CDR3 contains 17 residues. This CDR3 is CASSLQHRVEGDTEAFF. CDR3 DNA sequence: TGTGCCAGCAGCTTGCAACACAGGGTCGAAGGGGACACTGAAGCTTTCTTT.

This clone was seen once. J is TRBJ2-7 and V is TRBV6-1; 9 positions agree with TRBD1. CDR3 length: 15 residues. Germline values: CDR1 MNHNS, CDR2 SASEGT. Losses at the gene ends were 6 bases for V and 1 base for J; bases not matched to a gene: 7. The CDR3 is CASRVGQGISYEQYF. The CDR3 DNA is TGTGCCAGCAGGGTGGGACAGGGCATATCCTACGAGCAGTACTTC.

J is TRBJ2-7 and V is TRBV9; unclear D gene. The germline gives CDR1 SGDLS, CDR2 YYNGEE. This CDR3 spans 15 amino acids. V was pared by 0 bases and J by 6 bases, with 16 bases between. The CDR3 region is CASSVGLQDTFEQYF. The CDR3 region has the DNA TGTGCCAGCAGCGTAGGCCTTCAAGACACCTTCGAGCAGTACTTC.

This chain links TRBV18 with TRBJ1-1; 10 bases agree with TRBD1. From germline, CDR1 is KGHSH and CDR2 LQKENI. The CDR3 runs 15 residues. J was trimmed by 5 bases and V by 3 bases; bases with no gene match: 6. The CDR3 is CASSPPGTGVTEAFF. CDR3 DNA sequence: TGTGCCAGCTCACCTCCCGGGACAGGGGTGACTGAAGCTTTCTTT.

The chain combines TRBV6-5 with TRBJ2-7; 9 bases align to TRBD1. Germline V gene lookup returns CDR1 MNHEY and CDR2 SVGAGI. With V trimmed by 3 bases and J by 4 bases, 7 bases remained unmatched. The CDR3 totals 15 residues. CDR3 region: CASSYNRGPGYEQYF. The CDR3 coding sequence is TGTGCCAGCAGTTATAACAGGGGGCCGGGGTACGAGCAGTACTTC.

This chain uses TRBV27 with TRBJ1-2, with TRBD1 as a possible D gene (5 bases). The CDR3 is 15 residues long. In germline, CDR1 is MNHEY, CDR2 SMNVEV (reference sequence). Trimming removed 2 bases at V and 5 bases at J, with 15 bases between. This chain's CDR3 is CASSLRGDSVYGYTF. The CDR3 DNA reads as TGTGCCAGCAGTTTAAGAGGAGACAGTGTGTATGGCTACACCTTC.

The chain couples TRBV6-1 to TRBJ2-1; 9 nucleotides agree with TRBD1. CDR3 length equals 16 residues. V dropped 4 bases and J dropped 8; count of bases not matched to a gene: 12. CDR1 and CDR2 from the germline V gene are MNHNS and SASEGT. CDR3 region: CASSADRDRVSHEQFF. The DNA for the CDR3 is TGTGCCAGCAGTGCCGACCGGGACAGGGTGTCCCATGAGCAGTTCTTC.

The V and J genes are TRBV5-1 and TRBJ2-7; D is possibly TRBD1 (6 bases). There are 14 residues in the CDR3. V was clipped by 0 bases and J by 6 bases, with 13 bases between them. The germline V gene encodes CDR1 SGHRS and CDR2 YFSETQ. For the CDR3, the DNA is TGCGCCAGCAGCTTGGCCGGGATAGGGGGCGAGCAGTACTTC. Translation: CASSLAGIGGEQYF. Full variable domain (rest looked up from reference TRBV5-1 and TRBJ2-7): KAGVTQTPRYLIKTRGQQVTLSCSPISGHRSVSWYQQTPGQGLQFLFEYFSETQRNKGNFPGRFSGRQFSNSRSEMNVSTLELGDSALYLCASSLAGIGGEQYFGPGTRLTVT.

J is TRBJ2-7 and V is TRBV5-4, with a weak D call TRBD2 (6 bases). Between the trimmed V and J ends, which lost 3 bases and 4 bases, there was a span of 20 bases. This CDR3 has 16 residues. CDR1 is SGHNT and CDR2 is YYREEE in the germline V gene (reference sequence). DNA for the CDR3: TGTGCCAGCAGCTCCTGGGGGGAGGCGGAGGGGTACGAGCAGTACTTC. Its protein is CASSSWGEAEGYEQYF.

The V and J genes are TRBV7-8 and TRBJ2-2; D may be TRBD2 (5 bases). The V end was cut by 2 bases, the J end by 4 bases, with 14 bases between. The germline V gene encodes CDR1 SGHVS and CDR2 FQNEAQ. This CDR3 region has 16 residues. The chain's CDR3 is CASSLLASFSTGELFF. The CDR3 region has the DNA TGTGCCAGCAGCTTACTCGCTAGCTTCTCCACCGGGGAGCTGTTTTTT.